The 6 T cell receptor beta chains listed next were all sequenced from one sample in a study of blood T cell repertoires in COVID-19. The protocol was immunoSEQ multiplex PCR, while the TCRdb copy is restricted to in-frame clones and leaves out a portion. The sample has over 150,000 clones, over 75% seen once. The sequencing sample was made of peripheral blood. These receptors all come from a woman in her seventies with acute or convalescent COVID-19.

The CDR3 DNA follows: TGTGCCTGGAGTGGGGGAGACCTAAACGAGCAGTACTTC. Translated, it gives CAWSGGDLNEQYF. This chain links TRBV30 with TRBJ2-7, with a tentative D call TRBD2 (5 bases). The CDR3 covers 13 residues. Deletions cut 1 base from V and 5 bases from J, with 12 bases between. Per the germline V gene, CDR1 is GTSNPN and CDR2 is SVGIG (reference sequence).

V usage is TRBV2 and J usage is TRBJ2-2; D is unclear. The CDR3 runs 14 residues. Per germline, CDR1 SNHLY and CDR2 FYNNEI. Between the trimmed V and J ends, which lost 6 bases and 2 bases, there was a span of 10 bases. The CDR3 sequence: CASSLELNTGELFF. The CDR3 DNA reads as TGTGCCAGCAGCCTAGAATTAAACACCGGGGAGCTGTTTTTT.

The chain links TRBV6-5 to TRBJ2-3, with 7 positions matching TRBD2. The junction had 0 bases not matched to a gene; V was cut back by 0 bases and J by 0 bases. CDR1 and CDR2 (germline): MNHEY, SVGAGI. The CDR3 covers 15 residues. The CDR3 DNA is TGTGCCAGCAGTTACTCGCGGGGGAGCACAGATACGCAGTATTTT. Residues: CASSYSRGSTDTQYF.

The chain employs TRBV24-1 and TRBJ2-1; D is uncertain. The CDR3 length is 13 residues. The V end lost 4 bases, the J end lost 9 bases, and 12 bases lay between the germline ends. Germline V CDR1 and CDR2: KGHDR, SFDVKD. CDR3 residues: CATSDRTVGEQFF. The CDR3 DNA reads TGTGCCACCAGTGACCGCACAGTGGGTGAGCAGTTCTTC.

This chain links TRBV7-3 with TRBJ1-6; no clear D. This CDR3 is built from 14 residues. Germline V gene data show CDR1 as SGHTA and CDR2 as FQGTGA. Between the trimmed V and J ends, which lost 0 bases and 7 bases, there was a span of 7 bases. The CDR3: CASSLTAVNSPLHF. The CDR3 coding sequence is TGTGCCAGCAGCTTAACGGCGGTCAATTCACCCCTCCACTTT.

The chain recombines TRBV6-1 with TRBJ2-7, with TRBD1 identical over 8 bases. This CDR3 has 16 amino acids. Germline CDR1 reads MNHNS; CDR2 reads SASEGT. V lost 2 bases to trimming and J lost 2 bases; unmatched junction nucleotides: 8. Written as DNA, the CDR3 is TGTGCCAGCAGTGAATTGGAGGGGACAGGTACCTACGAGCAGTACTTC. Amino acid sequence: CASSELEGTGTYEQYF.